This T cell receptor beta chain stems from a study of blood T cells in healthy people across ages. The CDR3 totals 15 residues. Trimming at V came to 0 bases and at J to 6 bases, leaving 3 bases not matched to a gene. CDR1 is SGHTA, CDR2 FQGNSA, per germline. Sample-barcoded 5' priming and a J-beta primer mix drove a second PCR of roughly 7 to 11 cycles. One entry per CDR3 protein results from TCRdb running MiXCR on the 5' RACE reads. The table records around 800,000 distinct CDR3 sequences, roughly 44% of them present only once. The specimen sequenced was blood. This receptor was identified in a man aged 55 to 70 in good health. This sequence joins TRBV7-2 and TRBJ2-1, with TRBD1 matching over 9 bases. The CDR3 loop reads CASSLAVTGGNEQFF. CDR3 DNA: TGTGCCAGCAGCTTAGCCGTGACAGGGGGCAATGAGCAGTTCTTC.